This entry describes one TCR beta chain. PCR employed 60 Vbeta and 13 Jbeta primers. The method was immunoSEQ multiplex PCR; TCRdb's version includes in-frame clones alone and lacks a portion of them. The sample has some 150,000 clones, over 70% seen once. The data were taken from a study of cytomegalovirus exposure and HLA in healthy donors. CDR3 size: 14 residues. Per the germline V gene, CDR1 is SGHAT and CDR2 is FQNNGV. The V end lost 1 base, the J end lost 4 bases, and 11 bases lay between the germline ends. The J gene is TRBJ2-7, the V gene TRBV11-2, with a tentative D call TRBD1 (5 bases). Material: PBMCs. This TCR was sampled from a woman between 40 and 50 years old in good health and CMV-seronegative. The CDR3 reads CASSLGTKGYEQYF. CDR3 in DNA: TGTGCCAGCAGCTTAGGGACAAAAGGGTACGAGCAGTACTTC.